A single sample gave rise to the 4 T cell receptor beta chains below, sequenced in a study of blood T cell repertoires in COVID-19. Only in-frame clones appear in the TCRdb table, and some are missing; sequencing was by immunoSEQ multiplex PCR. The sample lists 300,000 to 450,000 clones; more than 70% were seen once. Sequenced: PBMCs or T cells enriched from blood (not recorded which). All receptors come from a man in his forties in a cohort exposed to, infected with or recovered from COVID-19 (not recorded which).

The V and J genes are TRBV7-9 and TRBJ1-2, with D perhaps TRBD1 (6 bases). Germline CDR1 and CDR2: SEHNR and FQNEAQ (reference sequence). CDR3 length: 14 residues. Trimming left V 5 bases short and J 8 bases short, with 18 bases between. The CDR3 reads CASSLGSDSGGYTF. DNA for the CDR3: TGTGCCAGCAGCCTAGGATCGGACAGCGGCGGCTACACCTTC. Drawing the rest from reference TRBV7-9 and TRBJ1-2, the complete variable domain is DTGVSQNPRHKITKRGQNVTFRCDPISEHNRLYWYRQTLGQGPEFLTYFQNEAQLEKSRLLSDRFSAERPKGSFSTLEIQRTEQGDSAMYLCASSLGSDSGGYTFGSGTRLTVV.

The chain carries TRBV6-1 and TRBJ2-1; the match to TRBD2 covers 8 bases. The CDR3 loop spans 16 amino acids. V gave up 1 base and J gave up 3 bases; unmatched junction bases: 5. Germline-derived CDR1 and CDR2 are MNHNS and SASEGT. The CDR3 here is CASSEDGAGGYNEQFF. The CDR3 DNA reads TGTGCCAGCAGTGAAGATGGGGCGGGAGGCTACAATGAGCAGTTCTTC.

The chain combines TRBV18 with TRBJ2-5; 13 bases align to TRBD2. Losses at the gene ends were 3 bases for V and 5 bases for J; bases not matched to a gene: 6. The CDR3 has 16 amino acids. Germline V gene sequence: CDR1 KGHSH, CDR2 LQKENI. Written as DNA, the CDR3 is TGTGCCAGCTCACCTCGGACTAGCGGGAGTAGGGAGACCCAGTACTTC. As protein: CASSPRTSGSRETQYF.

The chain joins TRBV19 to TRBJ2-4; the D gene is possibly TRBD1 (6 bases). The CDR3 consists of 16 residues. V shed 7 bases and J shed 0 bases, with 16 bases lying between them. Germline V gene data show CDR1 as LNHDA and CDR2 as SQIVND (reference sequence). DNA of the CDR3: TGTGCCAGTACCCTTACAGGGCCTCTAGCCAAAAACATTCAGTACTTC. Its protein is CASTLTGPLAKNIQYF.